This entry is about one TCR beta chain. The target antigen is unknown. A read error may explain this, as a much larger clone is one base away. The sample carries other DNA sequences with the same CDR3. The CDR3 totals 17 residues. Deletions cut 5 bases from V and 1 base from J, with 18 bases between. Looked up from germline, CDR1 is MDHEN and CDR2 is SYDVKM. Genomic DNA of each subset was evenly split across several immunoSEQ plates. Method: immunoSEQ multiplex PCR; TCRdb's copy keeps in-frame clones and lacks some. Of about 1 million clones listed, around 76% were seen once; the top ten hold about 1.5%. The data belong to a study of shared clonotypes between healthy human individuals. Overall study findings and caveats: Some naive CD4 clonotypes, about 5.5%, turned up in common across four donors.

The V call is TRBV28, the J call TRBJ1-3, with unresolved D. Sequencing was done on a sample of memory CD4+ T cells sorted from blood. Subset described: CD45RA-negative fraction. The clonotype comes from a man aged 18-30 years in good health. The CDR3 bases are TGTGCCAGCAGTCCCCCTTTTGGCAGAGATTCTGGAAACACCATATATTTT. Its translation is CASSPPFGRDSGNTIYF. The complete variable domain, with remaining parts taken from reference TRBV28 and TRBJ1-3, reads DVKVTQSSRYLVKRTGEKVFLECVQDMDHENMFWYRQDPGLGLRLIYFSYDVKMKEKGDIPEGYSVSREKKERFSLILESASTNQTSMYLCASSPPFGRDSGNTIYFGEGSWLTVV.